These 19 T cell receptor beta chains were sequenced from one sample in a study of shared clonotypes between healthy human individuals (dated by TCRdb to 2020 to 2022). CD8 naive samples consisted of CD45RO-negative cells that were positively selected for CCR7, yielding a CD45RA+CCR7+ population without TemRA cells. To prepare the library, the immunoSEQ multiplex PCR assay was applied. As stored in TCRdb, this immuneACCESS dataset retains in-frame rearrangements with V and J assigned. A fraction of the clones does not appear; measured against another copy, unresolved V genes explain less than half of the discrepancy, and the remainder lacks a known reason. The sample profile shows roughly 550,000 clones; about 95% of them were found once. Around 0.11% of the sample rests with the top ten. The source material was naive CD8+ T cells sorted from blood. Explained via the paper, the cell subset or site label denotes: CD45RA+CCR7+. The receptor set was obtained from a woman aged 25 to 39 in good health.

This rearrangement joins TRBV27 to TRBJ2-5; D ambiguous. The J call is in doubt because the DNA end fits TRBJ2-7 better. CDR1 MNHEY and CDR2 SMNVEV come from the germline V gene (reference sequence). The length of the CDR3 is 13 residues. This chain's CDR3 is CASSYGSPYEQYF. CDR3 sequence (DNA): TGTGCCAGCAGTTACGGGTCTCCCTACGAGCAGTACTTC.

The chain uses TRBV5-6 and TRBJ2-7; D assignment may be TRBD1 or TRBD2 (5 bases each). The V gene lost 1 base and the J gene lost 1 base, with 12 bases spanning the gap. CDR3 length: 15 amino acids. Germline-derived CDR1 and CDR2 are SGHDT and YYEEEE. The CDR3 nucleotides read TGTGCCAGCAGCTTGAGGGACGGAGGTTCCTACGAGCAGTACTTC. It specifies CASSLRDGGSYEQYF.

The chain combines TRBV18 with TRBJ2-7; D is unresolved. This CDR3 spans 14 amino acids. The V end was cut by 4 bases, the J end by 0 bases, with 10 bases between. Looked up from germline, CDR1 is KGHSH and CDR2 is LQKENI. This CDR3 is CASSHINNSYEQYF. The CDR3 nucleotides are TGTGCCAGCTCACATATCAACAACTCCTACGAGCAGTACTTC.

The rearrangement links TRBV27 to TRBJ2-1; tentatively, D is TRBD1 or TRBD2 (5 bases each). Germline CDR1 reads MNHEY; CDR2 reads SMNVEV (reference sequence). CDR3 length: 14 amino acids. Trimming left V 3 bases short and J 4 bases short, with 10 bases between. CDR3 loop: CASSLGDLYNEQFF. CDR3 nucleotides: TGTGCCAGCAGTTTGGGGGACCTTTACAATGAGCAGTTCTTC.

On this clone itself: Other nucleotide sequences from this sample produce the same CDR3. This chain joins TRBV27 and TRBJ2-1, with D perhaps TRBD1 (6 bases). This CDR3 is 13 amino acids long. The germline CDR1 and CDR2 sequences are MNHEY and SMNVEV (reference sequence). V lost 6 bases and J 0 bases, leaving 6 bases between the germline ends. The CDR3 spells CASRTGSYNEQFF. For the CDR3, the DNA is TGTGCCAGCAGGACAGGCTCCTACAATGAGCAGTTCTTC.

V gene TRBV4-1 combines with J gene TRBJ2-5; either TRBD1 or TRBD2 may fit D (5 bases each). The J call may be in error: the DNA end matches TRBJ2-7 better. Germline V gene lookup returns CDR1 MGHRA and CDR2 YSYEKL. The CDR3 has 13 residues. CDR3 protein: CASSQPRDHEQYF. The CDR3 DNA reads TGCGCCAGCAGCCAACCCCGGGACCACGAGCAGTACTTC.

This clone has only one observation. The chain is built from TRBV10-1 and TRBJ2-2; D might be TRBD2 (6 bases). Trimming removed 4 bases from V and 5 bases from J, with 23 bases in between. The CDR3 has 18 amino acids. Germline-derived CDR1 and CDR2 are WNHNN and SYGVQD (reference sequence). CDR3 nucleotides: TGCGCCAGCAGTGTGACGGGAGATCTTAGGTTCGGTACCGGGGAGCTGTTTTTT. Amino acid sequence: CASSVTGDLRFGTGELFF.

The CDR3 DNA is TGTGCCAGTCACGACGATAGCTCTGGAAACACCATATATTTT. Its translation: CASHDDSSGNTIYF. J is TRBJ1-3 and V is TRBV28; D is ambiguous. The CDR3 consists of 14 residues. Germline V gene data show CDR1 as MDHEN and CDR2 as SYDVKM. V shed 9 bases and J shed 0 bases, with 12 bases lying between them.

V usage is TRBV5-5 and J usage is TRBJ2-7; TRBD1 is a possible D gene (6 bases). Trimming took off 6 bases at V and 2 bases at J, with 15 bases between the two ends. The CDR3 length is 14 residues. CDR1 is SGHKS and CDR2 is YYEKEE in the germline V gene (reference sequence). CDR3 sequence: CASIPSDSPYEQYF. CDR3 DNA sequence: TGTGCCAGCATTCCTTCGGACAGCCCCTACGAGCAGTACTTC.

The chain couples TRBV6-6 to TRBJ2-7; maybe TRBD2 (6 bases). The V end lost 8 bases, the J end lost 1 base, and 18 bases lay between the germline ends. Looked up from germline, CDR1 is MNHNY and CDR2 is SVGAGI (reference sequence). The CDR3 is 15 amino acids. CDR3 DNA sequence: TGTGCCAGCCTCGGTTTGGAGGGGCCTTCCTACGAGCAGTACTTC. The encoded protein is CASLGLEGPSYEQYF.

The genes are TRBV11-2 and TRBJ2-3, with a possible D match to TRBD1 (6 bases). The CDR3 is made up of 15 amino acids. The germline V and J ends were trimmed by 1 base and 9 bases, with 17 bases remaining between them. Germline loops: CDR1 SGHAT, CDR2 FQNNGV. CDR3 residues: CASSLALQNRDTQYF. The CDR3, as DNA: TGTGCCAGCAGCTTAGCACTACAGAACAGGGACACGCAGTATTTT.

V and J are TRBV25-1 and TRBJ1-1, with a possible D match to TRBD1 (5 bases). The CDR3 is made up of 13 amino acids. Trimming took off 5 bases at V and 7 bases at J, with 14 bases between the two ends. Germline V gene lookup returns CDR1 MGHDK and CDR2 SYGVNS. The CDR3 loop is CASSPGAVVEAFF. The CDR3 region has the DNA TGTGCCAGCAGTCCTGGGGCGGTGGTTGAAGCTTTCTTT.

Remarks on this clone: The identical CDR3 is also encoded by other nucleotide sequences in the sample. The chain couples TRBV28 to TRBJ1-3; no firm D call. CDR3 length equals 14 residues. Between the trimmed V and J ends, which lost 3 bases and 0 bases, there was a span of 6 bases. The germline gives CDR1 MDHEN, CDR2 SYDVKM. The CDR3 DNA is TGTGCCAGCAGTTTGTTAAGCTCTGGAAACACCATATATTTT. It yields the protein CASSLLSSGNTIYF.

J is TRBJ1-3 and V is TRBV21-1; no check of the table's D call, TRBD1, against the DNA was made. TRBV21-1 is recorded as a pseudogene. CDR3 length equals 16 residues. Here the CDR3 DNA reads TGTGCCAGCAGCCCCCGAGAGACAGCCTCTGGAAACACCATATATTTT. Its protein is CASSPRETASGNTIYF.

The rearrangement links TRBV4-1 to TRBJ2-1; no clear D gene. Germline-derived CDR1 and CDR2 are MGHRA and YSYEKL. The CDR3 is 14 residues long. V was pared by 0 bases and J by 9 bases, with 12 bases between. The CDR3: CASSQEEDNREQFF. In nucleotides, the CDR3 is TGCGCCAGCAGCCAAGAAGAAGACAACCGTGAGCAGTTCTTC.

The CDR3 sequence is CASSLISGRPYEQYF. CDR3 sequence (DNA): TGTGCCAGCAGTTTAATATCAGGGAGGCCCTACGAGCAGTACTTC. V and J are TRBV27 and TRBJ2-7; D might be TRBD2 (6 bases). Germline CDR1 MNHEY, CDR2 SMNVEV (reference sequence). V was pared by 2 bases and J by 2 bases, with 13 bases between. The CDR3 totals 15 residues.

About this clone: An end of the junction differs from the germline gene, which may be a read error. V usage is TRBV7-9 and J usage is TRBJ2-1, with TRBD1 as a possible D gene (5 bases). Germline V gene sequence: CDR1 SEHNR, CDR2 FQNEAQ (reference sequence). The CDR3 is made up of 13 amino acids. The CDR3 reads CASSLEGPGILVF. Here the CDR3 DNA reads TGTGCCAGCAGCTTAGAGGGCCCAGGGATCCTGGTCTTC.

With respect to this clone: This CDR3 is also generated by other DNA sequences in the sample. The gene calls are TRBV28 and TRBJ2-7; 8 bases are a match to TRBD1. Germline V gives CDR1 MDHEN, CDR2 SYDVKM. The CDR3 is 12 residues long. The V and J ends lost 4 bases and 6 bases, in that order; junction bases with no gene match: 2. CDR3 loop: CASSSDRGEQYF. CDR3 DNA sequence: TGTGCCAGCAGTTCCGACAGGGGCGAGCAGTACTTC. Full variable domain (missing parts from reference TRBV28 and TRBJ2-7): DVKVTQSSRYLVKRTGEKVFLECVQDMDHENMFWYRQDPGLGLRLIYFSYDVKMKEKGDIPEGYSVSREKKERFSLILESASTNQTSMYLCASSSDRGEQYFGPGTRLTVT.

This chain uses TRBV4-1 with TRBJ2-4; 8 nucleotides agree with TRBD1. The V segment lost 5 bases and the J segment 6 bases; nucleotides outside the gene matches: 6. This CDR3 is 14 amino acids long. Germline V gives CDR1 MGHRA, CDR2 YSYEKL. CDR3 residues: CASSFGQGRNIQYF. For the CDR3, the DNA is TGCGCCAGCAGCTTCGGACAGGGTAGAAACATTCAGTACTTC.